These T cell receptor beta chains were read from a single sample in a study of human T cells and chemical hapten exposure. MiXCR was run by TCRdb on the RACE reads, yielding one entry per CDR3 protein. The sample holds 180,000 or so distinct CDR3 sequences; roughly 15% are singletons and the top ten take 1.7%. This specimen consisted of whole blood, obtained in connection with sensitization to the hapten diphenylcyclopropenone (DPC). The receptors were sampled from a woman aged 25 to 39 with alopecia areata. Some clones in this sample may be carry-over from other donors' samples. Both conserved end residues are part of each CDR3. D genes are given only for firm matches. Clone size appears in some rows only: once, few, many, or a class for an expanded clone.

clone size	CDR3 length	V gene	D gene	J gene	CDR3 protein	CDR3 DNA
many	14	TRBV12-3/TRBV12-4	.	TRBJ1-3	CASSSRVSGNTIYF	TGTGCCAGCAGTTCCAGGGTTTCAGGAAACACCATATATTTT
.	14	TRBV24-1	.	TRBJ2-7	CATSDTGSLVEQYF	TGTGCCACCAGTGACACCGGGTCCCTGGTCGAGCAGTACTTC
.	16	TRBV12-2	.	TRBJ1-5	CASRLRDRDSNQPQHF	TGTGCAAGTCGCTTACGGGACAGAGATAGCAATCAGCCCCAGCATTTT
few	17	TRBV29-1	TRBD2	TRBJ2-1	CSVPNYSGRGRVNEQFF	TGCAGCGTCCCCAACTATAGCGGGAGAGGGCGGGTCAATGAGCAGTTCTTC
.	14	TRBV2	TRBD2	TRBJ2-7	CASSQTSGSYEQYF	TGTGCCAGCAGTCAGACTAGCGGGAGTTACGAGCAGTACTTC
many	15	TRBV3-1	.	TRBJ1-2	CASSQDLIQGHGYTF	TGTGCCAGCAGCCAAGATCTCATACAGGGACATGGCTACACCTTC
.	14	TRBV7-2	.	TRBJ2-5	CVSGKVGGEETQYF	TGTGTCAGCGGCAAAGTGGGGGGAGAAGAGACCCAGTACTTC
few	14	TRBV7-8	.	TRBJ1-1	CASSRGRVDTEAFF	TGTGCCAGCAGTCGGGGCCGAGTCGACACTGAAGCTTTCTTT
.	17	TRBV5-1	.	TRBJ2-3	CASSREGSGQGTDTQYF	TGCGCCAGCAGCCGGGAGGGATCCGGACAGGGGACAGATACGCAGTATTTT
many	16	TRBV9	TRBD2	TRBJ2-3	CASSVDGRGGTDTQYF	TGTGCCAGCAGCGTAGATGGGAGGGGCGGCACAGATACGCAGTATTTT
many	13	TRBV3-1	.	TRBJ1-1	CASSQGQNTEAFF	TGTGCCAGCAGCCAAGGGCAGAACACTGAAGCTTTCTTT
.	13	TRBV12-3/TRBV12-4	.	TRBJ1-1	CASSPEIRTEAFF	TGTGCCAGCAGCCCGGAGATCCGTACTGAAGCTTTCTTT
few	18	TRBV12-3/TRBV12-4	TRBD1	TRBJ1-5	CASSLGQGLDYSNQPQHF	TGTGCCAGCAGTCTAGGACAGGGCCTCGATTACAGCAATCAGCCCCAGCATTTT
many	12	TRBV9	.	TRBJ2-3	CASSQRWGTQYF	TGTGCCAGCAGCCAGAGGTGGGGTACGCAGTATTTT
many	13	TRBV7-2	.	TRBJ2-3	CASSLTFADTQYF	TGTGCCAGCAGCTTAACCTTCGCAGATACGCAGTATTTT
.	14	TRBV30	.	TRBJ2-3	CASTTEPLTDTQYF	TGTGCCTCTACGACTGAGCCCCTCACAGATACGCAGTATTTT
many	14	TRBV7-9	.	TRBJ2-3	CASSTGVSTDTQYF	TGTGCCAGCAGTACAGGCGTTTCCACAGATACGCAGTATTTT
few	11	TRBV19	.	TRBJ2-1	CASSYYNEQFF	TGTGCCAGTAGTTACTACAATGAGCAGTTCTTC
.	15	TRBV18	.	TRBJ1-5	CASSPPGHLNQPQHF	TGTGCCAGCTCACCACCGGGACACCTCAATCAGCCCCAGCATTTT
.	15	TRBV7-9	.	TRBJ1-2	CASSLGTTAYYGYTF	TGTGCCAGCAGCTTAGGGACCACCGCCTATTATGGCTACACCTTC
.	18	TRBV13	TRBD2	TRBJ2-1	CASSLGVVGTSAYNEQFF	TGTGCCAGCAGCTTAGGAGTGGTGGGGACTAGCGCGTACAATGAGCAGTTCTTC
few	16	TRBV7-3	TRBD1	TRBJ2-1	CASSPAGTGGLDEQFF	TGTGCCAGCAGCCCCGCCGGGACAGGGGGTCTGGATGAGCAGTTCTTC
.	13	TRBV10-3	.	TRBJ2-2	CAIRWTDSGELFF	TGTGCCATCAGATGGACGGATAGCGGGGAGCTGTTTTTT
.	15	TRBV7-2	.	TRBJ1-6	CASSLAEGGRSPLHF	TGTGCCAGCAGCTTAGCTGAAGGGGGTCGTTCACCCCTCCACTTT
.	16	TRBV4-2	.	TRBJ1-2	CASSRTRDEDDYGYTF	TGTGCCAGCAGCCGTACCCGGGACGAGGATGACTATGGCTACACCTTC
.	16	TRBV12-3/TRBV12-4	TRBD2	TRBJ2-1	CASSFEAGVGYNEQFF	TGTGCCAGCAGTTTTGAAGCGGGAGTTGGATACAATGAGCAGTTCTTC
many	15	TRBV5-5	TRBD1	TRBJ1-6	CASSLEGQGGSPLHF	TGTGCCAGCAGCTTGGAGGGACAGGGTGGTTCACCCCTCCACTTT
many	14	TRBV6-6	TRBD1	TRBJ2-7	CASSSRQGSYEQYF	TGTGCCAGCAGTTCACGACAGGGTTCCTACGAGCAGTACTTC
.	15	TRBV6-5	.	TRBJ2-2	CASSRRLSLGGELFF	TGTGCCAGCAGTCGTCGACTTAGCCTCGGCGGGGAGCTGTTTTTT
few	14	TRBV28	.	TRBJ1-6	CASSPDRGKVALHF	TGTGCCAGCAGTCCGGACCGGGGGAAGGTGGCCCTCCACTTT
few	15	TRBV5-6	TRBD2	TRBJ2-1	CASSSSGRPYDEQFF	TGTGCCAGCAGCTCTAGCGGGAGGCCCTACGATGAGCAGTTCTTC
few	13	TRBV11-3	.	TRBJ2-2	CASSLRGSGELFF	TGTGCCAGCAGCTTACGGGGCTCCGGGGAGCTGTTTTTT
many	14	TRBV30	.	TRBJ1-3	CAWSVQRPGNTIYF	TGTGCCTGGAGTGTACAGAGGCCCGGAAACACCATATATTTT
few	16	TRBV29-1	.	TRBJ1-2	CSVGRGRERSNYGYTF	TGCAGCGTCGGAAGGGGCAGGGAACGGTCTAACTATGGCTACACCTTC
.	15	TRBV6-2/TRBV6-3	.	TRBJ1-6	CASSYDGLWDSPLHF	TGTGCCAGCAGTTACGACGGGTTGTGGGATTCACCCCTCCACTTT
.	15	TRBV7-2	.	TRBJ2-5	CASSLAAPFGGTQYF	TGTGCCAGCAGCTTAGCGGCACCCTTCGGGGGGACCCAGTACTTC
few	16	TRBV5-1	TRBD1	TRBJ2-6	CASSSPTGVGANVLTF	TGCGCCAGCAGCTCGCCGACAGGGGTTGGGGCCAACGTCCTGACTTTC
.	14	TRBV29-1	TRBD1	TRBJ2-7	CSGTGTGGSYEQYF	TGCAGCGGTACCGGGACAGGGGGCTCCTACGAGCAGTACTTC
.	19	TRBV28	TRBD1	TRBJ1-5	CASSDSGDRGLDFYQPQHF	TGTGCCAGCAGTGACTCCGGGGACAGGGGCCTCGATTTTTATCAGCCCCAGCATTTT
few	15	TRBV28	TRBD1	TRBJ2-7	CASSLSGQGAYEQYF	TGTGCCAGCAGTTTATCCGGACAGGGGGCTTATGAGCAGTACTTC
few	14	TRBV12-3/TRBV12-4	.	TRBJ1-5	CASSLGQKNQPQHF	TGTGCCAGCAGTTTAGGACAGAAAAATCAGCCCCAGCATTTT
few	15	TRBV7-2	.	TRBJ2-4	CASSSFRTRVNIQYF	TGTGCCAGCAGCTCCTTCCGTACCAGGGTAAACATTCAGTACTTC
many	14	TRBV12-3/TRBV12-4	TRBD2	TRBJ2-1	CASSLGTSGSVEFF	TGTGCCAGCAGTTTGGGGACTAGCGGGAGTGTTGAGTTCTTC
few	15	TRBV28	.	TRBJ2-3	CASSPGLRRADTQYF	TGTGCCAGCAGCCCCGGACTCCGGAGGGCAGATACGCAGTATTTT
.	15	TRBV19	TRBD2	TRBJ2-2	CASSLTSGTSGELFF	TGTGCCAGTAGTCTGACTAGCGGGACGTCCGGGGAGCTGTTTTTT
many	15	TRBV7-9	TRBD1	TRBJ2-2	CASSSWTGKDGELFF	TGTGCCAGCAGCTCCTGGACAGGGAAAGACGGGGAGCTGTTTTTT